The entry below describes one TCR beta chain. These data originate in a study of shared clonotypes between healthy human individuals. The method was immunoSEQ multiplex PCR; TCRdb's version includes in-frame clones alone and lacks a portion of them. The sample consists of 2 million or so clones, about 95% of them appearing once. V dropped 6 bases and J dropped 0 bases, with 13 bases sitting between them. The length of the CDR3 is 15 residues. CDR1 is LNHDA and CDR2 is SQIVND in the germline V gene (reference sequence). The V gene is TRBV19, the J gene TRBJ2-3; D not certain. Sequencing used naive CD4+ T cells sorted from blood. Indicated subset: CD45RA+ positively selected. The receptor was derived from a man younger than 35 in good health. DNA of the CDR3: TGTGCCAGTAGACCCCTATCGGGCAGCACAGATACGCAGTATTTT. This sequence encodes CASRPLSGSTDTQYF. The variable domain in full, completed from reference TRBV19 and TRBJ2-3, reads DGGITQSPKYLFRKEGQNVTLSCEQNLNHDAMYWYRQDPGQGLRLIYYSQIVNDFQKGDIAEGYSVSREKKESFPLTVTSAQKNPTAFYLCASRPLSGSTDTQYFGPGTRLTVL.